This T cell receptor beta chain was observed in a study of breast tumors, draining lymph nodes, adjacent tissues. Notes on the study in general: Tumor TCR diversity was below lymph nodes but above nontumor tissue. Compared with basal-like, luminal-like tumors shared significantly more repertoire with nontumor tissue.

In TCRdb, the multiplex PCR reads were re-called with MiXCR into one record per CDR3 protein. The table shows over 200,000 distinct CDR3 sequences, with 34% occurring only once. The lymph nodes were axillary draining lymph nodes from breast cancer patients. Remarks on this clonotype: Its cognate antigen is unknown.

The V gene lost 2 bases and the J gene lost 4 bases, with 8 bases spanning the gap. The CDR3 has 13 amino acids. CDR1 is LGHNA, CDR2 YSLEER, per germline. The V and J genes are TRBV4-3 and TRBJ2-5, with D possibly being TRBD1 (5 bases). The sequence came from a female donor with breast cancer. Some clones in this sample may be carry-over from other donors' samples. Material: axillary lymph node tissue. CDR3 in amino acids: CASSQSRVETQYF. CDR3 DNA sequence: TGCGCCAGCAGCCAATCCAGGGTAGAGACCCAGTACTTC.